This T cell receptor (beta chain) was sequenced during a study of T-cell memory formation after mild COVID-19. Study-wide context: TCR clusters were mostly confined to one donor each. Regarding the study as a whole: There was a balanced CD4/CD8 profile in clones contracting day 15 to 85, and later expanders leaned CD4+. Several responding clones turned up in pre-infection memory, indicating that cross-reactive memory may have taken part.

5'RACE, which relied on constant-segment primers, yielded TCR alpha and TCR beta cDNA libraries carrying sample barcodes and UMIs. MiXCR, run by TCRdb on the 5' RACE reads, gives a single entry per CDR3 protein. The data hold over 10,000 distinct CDR3 sequences, with roughly 15% observed a single time. This clonotype was observed at least ten times. The antigen is not known. Germline V gives CDR1 ENHRY, CDR2 SYGVKD. This CDR3 spans 13 amino acids. V lost 6 bases, J lost 6 bases, and 13 bases lay in between. The gene calls are TRBV10-3 and TRBJ2-3, with D uncertain. This receptor was taken from a young man who had mild COVID-19 (a few samples of this study predate the infection). Cell type and time point are not known. Sequences were obtained from PBMCs or a T cell subset sorted from them (not recorded which). This CDR3 is CAIRDNGVDTQYF. CDR3 bases: TGTGCCATCAGGGATAATGGGGTGGATACGCAGTATTTT.